This TCR beta chain was sequenced for a study of post-analysis software for immune sequencing data. V lost 8 bases and J lost 3, with 7 bases in between. This CDR3 region has 11 residues. In regard to this clonotype: Its antigen is undetermined.

Regarding the study as a whole: Samples made in the same batch grouped tightly together by F measure. Among multiple sclerosis patients, normalized Chao1 diversity was significantly below that of controls. In patients, TRBV5-6, TRBV5-1 and TRBV20-1 belonged to five TRBV segments found more frequently than in controls.

Incorporated into the TCR beta cDNA libraries were unique molecular identifiers, which served to reduce PCR and sequencing biases. TCRdb called the PCR reads again in MiXCR, with one record for every CDR3 protein. The sample contains under 650,000 distinct CDR3 sequences, about 40% of which appear only once. The chain uses TRBV12-3 or TRBV12-4 and TRBJ1-1, with D possibly being TRBD1 (5 bases). The specimen was blood. The sequence came from a girl aged 5-17 years with multiple sclerosis. For the CDR3, the DNA is TGTGCCAGCGTAGGGGACACTGAAGCTTTCTTT. This sequence encodes CASVGDTEAFF.